This T cell receptor beta chain was captured by sequencing in a study of OX40 agonist ivuxolimab in advanced cancers. Overall study context: As their treatment, patients were administered ivuxolimab, an agonistic anti-OX40 (CD134) antibody. Therapy given before enrollment (anti-PD-1, anti-PD-L1 or anti-CTLA-4) was allowed, and approximately 40% had some.

Notes on this clone: The antigen is undetermined.

Study-wide findings and caveats: The work left the antigen specificity of expanded peripheral T cells undetermined. Both blood CD4+ and CD8+ T cells showed clonal growth by week 6 at 0.1 to 3.0 mg/kg.

Repertoires were generated with immunoSEQ multiplex PCR, while TCRdb's copy carries only in-frame clones and drops some. This sample has approximately 58,000 clones, with less than 90% found just once. Losses at the gene ends were 5 bases for V and 3 bases for J; bases not matched to a gene: 10. CDR1 MDHEN and CDR2 SYDVKM come from the germline V gene. The length of the CDR3 is 16 residues. The TCR originated in an adult with an advanced solid tumor such as melanoma, head and neck, liver or kidney cancer. Sequencing was performed on CD4+ or CD8+ T cells sorted from blood, taken in a trial of the OX40 agonist ivuxolimab. The chain links TRBV28 to TRBJ2-3; 8 positions match TRBD1. In DNA, the CDR3 is TGTGCCAGCAGTAAAAGGACAGGGAGGACTACAGATACGCAGTATTTT. The encoded protein is CASSKRTGRTTDTQYF.